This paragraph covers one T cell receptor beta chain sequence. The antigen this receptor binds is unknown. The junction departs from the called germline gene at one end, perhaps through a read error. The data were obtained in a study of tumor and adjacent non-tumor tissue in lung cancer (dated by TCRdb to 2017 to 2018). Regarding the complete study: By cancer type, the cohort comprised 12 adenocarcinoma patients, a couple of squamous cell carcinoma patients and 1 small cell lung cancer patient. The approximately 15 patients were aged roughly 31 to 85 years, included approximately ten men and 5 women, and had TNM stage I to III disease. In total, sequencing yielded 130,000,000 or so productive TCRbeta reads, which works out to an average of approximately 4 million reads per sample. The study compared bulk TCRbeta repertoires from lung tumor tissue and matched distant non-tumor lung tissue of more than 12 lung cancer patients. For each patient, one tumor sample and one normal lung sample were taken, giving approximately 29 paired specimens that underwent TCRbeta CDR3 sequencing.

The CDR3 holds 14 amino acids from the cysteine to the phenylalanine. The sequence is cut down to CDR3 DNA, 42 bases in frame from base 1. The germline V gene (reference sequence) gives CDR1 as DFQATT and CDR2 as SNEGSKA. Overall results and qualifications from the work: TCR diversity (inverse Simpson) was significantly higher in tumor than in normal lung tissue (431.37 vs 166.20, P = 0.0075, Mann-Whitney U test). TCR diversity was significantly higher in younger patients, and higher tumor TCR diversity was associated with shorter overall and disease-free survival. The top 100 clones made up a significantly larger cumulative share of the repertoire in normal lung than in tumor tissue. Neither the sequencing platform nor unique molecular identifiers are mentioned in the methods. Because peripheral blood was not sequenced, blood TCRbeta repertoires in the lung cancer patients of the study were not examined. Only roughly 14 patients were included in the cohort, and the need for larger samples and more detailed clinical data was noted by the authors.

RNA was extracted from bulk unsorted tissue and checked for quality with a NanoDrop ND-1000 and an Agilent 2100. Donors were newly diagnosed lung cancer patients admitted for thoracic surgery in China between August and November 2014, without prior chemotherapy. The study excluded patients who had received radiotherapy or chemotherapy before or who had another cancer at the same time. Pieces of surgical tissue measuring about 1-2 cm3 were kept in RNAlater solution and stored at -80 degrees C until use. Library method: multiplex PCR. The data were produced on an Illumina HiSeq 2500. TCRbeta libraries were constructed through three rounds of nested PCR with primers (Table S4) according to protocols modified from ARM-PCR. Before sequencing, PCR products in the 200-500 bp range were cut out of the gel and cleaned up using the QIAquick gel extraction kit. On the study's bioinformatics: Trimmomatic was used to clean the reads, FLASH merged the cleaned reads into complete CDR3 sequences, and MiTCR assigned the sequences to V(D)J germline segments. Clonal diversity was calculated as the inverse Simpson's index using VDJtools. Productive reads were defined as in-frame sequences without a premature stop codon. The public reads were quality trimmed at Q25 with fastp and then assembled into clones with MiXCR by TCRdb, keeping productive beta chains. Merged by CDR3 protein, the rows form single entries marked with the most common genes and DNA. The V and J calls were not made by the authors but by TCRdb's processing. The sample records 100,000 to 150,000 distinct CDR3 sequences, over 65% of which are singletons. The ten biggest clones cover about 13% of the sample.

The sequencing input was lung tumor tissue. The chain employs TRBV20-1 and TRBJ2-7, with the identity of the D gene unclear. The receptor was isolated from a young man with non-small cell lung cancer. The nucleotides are TGCTGTGCTAGTAAACCTCCTTTTATGGTCGAGCAGTACTTC. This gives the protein CCASKPPFMVEQYF.